Below, 20 T cell receptor beta chains from the same sample are listed, as sequenced in a study of blood T cell repertoires in COVID-19. Profiling relied on immunoSEQ multiplex PCR, and the TCRdb table lists in-frame clones only, not all of them. The sample has hundreds of thousands of clones, approximately 90% seen once. The source material was PBMCs or T cells enriched from blood (not recorded which). These receptors came from a woman aged 55-70 years who had recovered from COVID-19.

This clone was observed a single time. J is TRBJ2-3 and V is TRBV5-1; D is perhaps TRBD1 (6 bases). V gave up 3 bases and J gave up 2 bases, with 16 bases separating them. This CDR3 has 16 residues. From germline, CDR1 is SGHRS and CDR2 YFSETQ. CDR3 bases: TGCGCCAGCAGCTGGGACAAGTTAAGGTCCACAGATACGCAGTATTTT. Its translation: CASSWDKLRSTDTQYF.

This clone turned up a few times. V usage is TRBV13 and J usage is TRBJ1-3; TRBD1 matches at 7 bases. The CDR3 has 15 amino acids. The V gene end was trimmed by 5 bases and the J gene end by 2 bases; junction bases not matched to a gene: 6. Germline V gene lookup returns CDR1 PRHDT and CDR2 FYEKMQ (reference sequence). CDR3 DNA: TGTGCCAGCAGCAAAGACAGGGCGGCTGGAAACACCATATATTTT. It translates to CASSKDRAAGNTIYF.

This rearrangement joins TRBV23-1 to TRBJ2-7; tentatively, D is TRBD1 (6 bases). TRBV23-1 is labeled an ORF, and its function is uncertain. V dropped 0 bases and J dropped 2 bases, with 8 bases sitting between them. CDR3 length: 14 residues. This CDR3 reads CASSQSQGTYEQYV. CDR3 bases: TGCGCCAGCAGTCAATCTCAGGGGACCTACGAGCAGTACGTC.

This clone occurred a few times. The genes are TRBV7-2 and TRBJ1-5; 7 positions match TRBD1. V was pared by 6 bases and J by 4 bases, with 6 bases of the junction left unmatched. CDR3 size: 14 residues. CDR1 and CDR2 from the germline V gene are SGHTA and FQGNSA. The CDR3 spells CASSQFRGNQPQHF. Written as DNA, the CDR3 is TGTGCCAGCAGTCAATTCAGGGGGAATCAGCCCCAGCATTTT.

J is TRBJ2-2 and V is TRBV10-3; the D gene is possibly TRBD2 (6 bases). Germline lookup yields CDR1 ENHRY and CDR2 SYGVKD. This CDR3 has 16 amino acids. V was clipped by 2 bases and J by 6 bases, with 16 bases between them. CDR3 coding DNA: TGTGCCATCAGTGAGACCCGCGGGACCAAAGCCGGGGAGCTGTTTTTT. Translated, it gives CAISETRGTKAGELFF.

V is TRBV3-1 (or the pseudogene TRBV3-2) and J is TRBJ2-1, with TRBD2 matching over 7 bases. The CDR3 runs 15 residues. Germline V gene sequence: CDR1 LGHDT, CDR2 YNNKEL (reference sequence). V shed 4 bases and J 0 bases; nucleotides not matched to a gene: 3. The CDR3 reads CASSLAGRSYNEQFF. The CDR3 DNA sequence: TGTGCCAGCAGCCTAGCGGGCCGCTCCTACAATGAGCAGTTCTTC.

In DNA, the CDR3 is TGTGCCAGCAGCTTGGCCGCCAGGACAGGGAGTCACGAGCAGTACTTC. Its protein product is CASSLAARTGSHEQYF. This chain connects TRBV5-4 to TRBJ2-7, with TRBD1 matching over 8 bases. This CDR3 is 16 amino acids long. The germline V gene encodes CDR1 SGHNT and CDR2 YYREEE (reference sequence). V trimming: 0 bases; J trimming: 5 bases; junction bases outside the gene matches: 10.

This clone was observed once. The rearrangement joins TRBV6-6 to TRBJ1-1; TRBD1 matches 12 bases. The CDR3 covers 17 residues. Germline-derived CDR1 and CDR2 are MNHNY and SVGAGI (reference sequence). V shed 5 bases and J 8 bases; nucleotides not matched to a gene: 15. The CDR3 sequence: CASSPFGTGGAMWEAFF. The CDR3 region has the DNA TGTGCCAGCAGTCCCTTCGGGACAGGGGGCGCGATGTGGGAAGCTTTCTTT.

The chain is built from TRBV5-4 and TRBJ2-2; 8 bases line up with TRBD1. This CDR3 comprises 13 residues. Looked up from germline, CDR1 is SGHNT and CDR2 is YYREEE (reference sequence). Unmatched junction bases numbered 6, after V lost 4 bases and J lost 10 bases. CDR3 nucleotide sequence: TGTGCCAGCAGCATGACAGGGGTGGAGGAGCTGTTTTTT. Translation gives CASSMTGVEELFF.

The chain employs TRBV7-9 and TRBJ1-5; tentative D call: TRBD1 (5 bases). The V end lost 3 bases, the J end lost 3 bases, and 12 bases lay between the germline ends. Germline V gene lookup returns CDR1 SEHNR and CDR2 FQNEAQ (reference sequence). The CDR3 runs to 15 residues. The CDR3 spells CASSFGQGPNQPQHF. In DNA form, the CDR3 reads TGTGCCAGCAGCTTTGGGCAGGGTCCCAATCAGCCCCAGCATTTT. Complete variable domain (other parts from reference TRBV7-9 and TRBJ1-5): DTGVSQNPRHKITKRGQNVTFRCDPISEHNRLYWYRQTLGQGPEFLTYFQNEAQLEKSRLLSDRFSAERPKGSFSTLEIQRTEQGDSAMYLCASSFGQGPNQPQHFGDGTRLSIL.

This chain connects TRBV3-1 (or the pseudogene TRBV3-2) to TRBJ1-2, with 8 bases identical to TRBD1. This CDR3 is built from 19 residues. The junction had 16 bases not matched to a gene; V was cut back by 1 base and J by 3 bases. Looked up from germline, CDR1 is LGHDT and CDR2 is YNNKEL (reference sequence). The CDR3 region is CASSQVNPGQVPHYYGYTF. The CDR3 nucleotides are TGTGCCAGCAGCCAAGTAAACCCGGGACAGGTCCCCCACTACTATGGCTACACCTTC.

The chain couples TRBV7-9 to TRBJ1-2, with 12 bases fitting TRBD1. The CDR3 extends over 16 amino acids. V lost 1 base to trimming and J lost 6 bases; unmatched junction nucleotides: 6. CDR1 is SEHNR and CDR2 is FQNEAQ in the germline V gene (reference sequence). The CDR3 spells CASSLVGQGAVHGYTF. CDR3 nucleotide sequence: TGTGCCAGCAGCTTAGTGGGACAGGGGGCTGTGCATGGCTACACCTTC.

This clone was detected a few times. The same CDR3 can be traced to other DNA sequences in this sample. The chain employs TRBV5-1 and TRBJ2-3, with TRBD2 matching over 9 bases. The germline CDR1 and CDR2 sequences are SGHRS and YFSETQ. V lost 0 bases to trimming and J lost 1 base; unmatched junction nucleotides: 0. This CDR3 has 15 amino acids. Here the CDR3 reads CASSLASGGTDTQYF. The CDR3 nucleotides read TGCGCCAGCAGCTTGGCTAGCGGGGGCACAGATACGCAGTATTTT.

The rearrangement joins TRBV4-1 to TRBJ1-1; the match to TRBD1 covers 9 bases. Germline CDR1 reads MGHRA; CDR2 reads YSYEKL. J was trimmed by 3 bases and V by 5 bases; bases with no gene match: 10. CDR3 length: 16 amino acids. CDR3 coding DNA: TGCGCCAGCAGCGAAGGACAGGGGACAGGTTACACTGAAGCTTTCTTT. Its protein is CASSEGQGTGYTEAFF.

The chain has TRBV10-2 and TRBJ2-5; tentative D call: TRBD1 (6 bases). This CDR3 is built from 14 residues. V shed 8 bases and J shed 9 bases, with 22 bases lying between them. The germline V gene encodes CDR1 WSHSY and CDR2 SAAADI. CDR3 in DNA: TGCGCCAGCGTGCCCCGGACAGCCCGAAAGGCCCAGTACTTC. Translation gives CASVPRTARKAQYF.

V and J are TRBV14 and TRBJ2-3, with unresolved D. V was trimmed by 0 bases and J by 6 bases, leaving 13 bases between them. The V gene's germline CDR1 is SGHDN and CDR2 FVKESK. This CDR3 is built from 15 residues. DNA of the CDR3: TGTGCCAGCAGCCAAGAGGCCTTGCTAGAGGATACGCAGTATTTT. It codes for CASSQEALLEDTQYF.

This clone was seen a single time. The chain is built from TRBV19 and TRBJ1-5; D possibly corresponds to TRBD1 (5 bases). This CDR3 region has 14 residues. Trimming shortened V by 7 bases and J by 3 bases, and 13 bases separated the two germline ends. Germline CDR1 and CDR2: LNHDA and SQIVND (reference sequence). The CDR3 DNA reads as TGTGCCAGTAAGGTCCGACAGATCAATCAGCCCCAGCATTTT. Translated, it gives CASKVRQINQPQHF.

This clone was seen just once. The chain has TRBV5-4 and TRBJ1-2; 10 bases fit TRBD1. Losses at the gene ends were 0 bases for V and 8 bases for J; bases not matched to a gene: 7. Per germline, CDR1 SGHNT and CDR2 YYREEE (reference sequence). The CDR3 is made up of 15 amino acids. CDR3 nucleotides: TGTGCCAGCAGCTTGGCCGGGACAGGGGAAAGCGGCTACACCTTC. This gives the protein CASSLAGTGESGYTF.

The count of this clone is one. The chain recombines TRBV5-1 with TRBJ2-1; a possible D gene is TRBD2 (5 bases). Germline CDR1 reads SGHRS; CDR2 reads YFSETQ. CDR3 length: 15 amino acids. V lost 4 bases to trimming and J lost 4 bases, with 15 bases between them. CDR3 region: CASSPAGRAYNEQFF. The CDR3, as DNA: TGCGCCAGCAGCCCCGCGGGCCGGGCTTACAATGAGCAGTTCTTC.

The V call is TRBV6-6, the J call TRBJ2-1; D gene unclear. V was clipped by 10 bases and J by 11 bases, with 12 bases between them. Germline V gives CDR1 MNHNY, CDR2 SVGAGI (reference sequence). The CDR3 runs 10 residues. The CDR3 region is CAIRSEKQFF. The CDR3 region has the DNA TGTGCCATCAGGAGCGAGAAGCAGTTCTTC.